This T cell receptor beta chain was sequenced for a study of blood T cells in healthy people across ages. Then a second PCR, running roughly 7 to 11 cycles, was carried out with a sample-barcoded 5' primer and a J-beta primer mix. TCRdb re-analysed the 5' RACE reads in MiXCR, keeping a single row per CDR3 protein. Of roughly 830,000 distinct CDR3 sequences in the sample, less than 80% were seen once. The CDR3 contains 14 residues. The clonotype originates from a man aged 30 to 45 in good health. The genes are TRBV21-1 and TRBJ2-7; the table gives TRBD1 as D, unverified against the DNA. TRBV21-1 is given as a pseudogene. The sequenced sample was blood. The CDR3 region is CASSRGQGDNERYF. The CDR3 coding sequence is TGTGCCAGCAGCAGAGGACAGGGTGACAACGAGCGGTACTTC.